Below, 29 T cell receptor beta chains from the same sample are listed, as sequenced in a study of T cells in Graves' hyperthyroidism and ophthalmopathy. Amplified TCR beta CDR3 regions derived from RNA transcripts. The study used the HTBI primer set for a first-round RT-PCR of the TCR CDR3. TCRdb recomputed calls from the multiplex PCR reads with MiXCR, one row per CDR3 protein. This repertoire shows about 610,000 distinct CDR3 sequences, approximately 14% found once; its top ten account for roughly 4.3%. Sequences were obtained from blood. These receptors were collected from a woman aged 40 to 50 with Graves' ophthalmopathy.

In this sample, this clonotype turned up many times. V is TRBV20-1 and J is TRBJ1-1, with D maybe TRBD1 (5 bases). Germline V gene sequence: CDR1 DFQATT, CDR2 SNEGSKA (reference sequence). The CDR3 is 13 amino acids. Trimming took 2 bases from V and 4 from J, leaving 11 bases between them. CDR3 sequence: CSARRGVGTEAFF. CDR3 nucleotides: TGCAGTGCTAGACGGGGGGTTGGCACTGAAGCTTTCTTT.

At least ten counts were recorded for this clonotype. The chain combines TRBV29-1 with TRBJ2-7; 12 bases fit TRBD1. V gave up 6 bases and J gave up 7 bases; unmatched junction bases: 7. The CDR3 is made up of 13 amino acids. CDR1 and CDR2 (germline): SQVTM, ANQGSEA. The CDR3 coding sequence is TGCAGCGTGGCGGGACAGGGGGCGCGTGAGCAGTACTTC. This translates into CSVAGQGAREQYF.

The V gene is TRBV24-1, the J gene TRBJ2-2, with D unclear. Between the trimmed V and J ends, which lost 0 bases and 4 bases, there was a span of 5 bases. The CDR3 runs to 14 residues. Germline CDR1 and CDR2: KGHDR and SFDVKD. As DNA, the CDR3 is TGTGCCACCAGTGATTTGAGATTCACCGGGGAGCTGTTTTTT. Translation: CATSDLRFTGELFF.

This clonotype was seen only a few times. This chain uses TRBV11-2 with TRBJ2-2; 7 nucleotides align to TRBD1. The CDR3 sequence is 16 residues long. V shed 3 bases, J shed 3 bases, and the junction held 7 bases outside the gene matches. Per germline, CDR1 SGHAT and CDR2 FQNNGV. The CDR3 protein is CASSLLLTGYTGELFF. The CDR3 nucleotides are TGTGCCAGCAGCTTGTTATTGACAGGGTACACCGGGGAGCTGTTTTTT.

This clonotype was recorded many times. The chain is built from TRBV4-1 and TRBJ2-7, with D tentatively TRBD1 (5 bases). V lost 1 base, J lost 6 bases, and 13 bases lay in between. CDR3 size: 14 residues. CDR1 MGHRA and CDR2 YSYEKL come from the germline V gene. The CDR3 sequence is CASSQVLGAGEQYF. The CDR3 DNA sequence: TGCGCCAGCAGCCAAGTTTTAGGGGCAGGCGAGCAGTACTTC.

This clonotype occurred many times. The chain employs TRBV6-2 or TRBV6-3 and TRBJ2-5, with 13 bases that match TRBD2. Unmatched junction bases numbered 8, after V lost 6 bases and J lost 4 bases. The CDR3 is 16 amino acids. Per germline, CDR1 MNHEY and CDR2 SVGEGT. The CDR3 region is CASRAWTSGSRETQYF. The CDR3, as DNA: TGTGCCAGCAGAGCCTGGACTAGCGGGAGTCGAGAGACCCAGTACTTC.

The sample holds many counts of this clonotype. The chain uses TRBV11-2 and TRBJ2-7; 12 bases match TRBD1. This CDR3 spans 17 amino acids. CDR1 is SGHAT, CDR2 FQNNGV, per germline. J lost 4 bases, V lost 4 bases, and 11 bases had no gene match. The CDR3 DNA reads as TGTGCCAGCAGCTCCCGGGACAGGGGGCGCGATCGGTACGAGCAGTACTTC. Translation gives CASSSRDRGRDRYEQYF.

The chain employs TRBV2 and TRBJ2-7, with 8 positions matching TRBD1. Germline V lookup: CDR1 SNHLY, CDR2 FYNNEI. The V gene end was trimmed by 2 bases and the J gene end by 3 bases; junction bases not matched to a gene: 9. CDR3 length: 16 amino acids. The CDR3 reads CASSEWSGGRLYEQYF. The CDR3, as DNA: TGTGCCAGCAGTGAATGGTCAGGGGGCAGACTCTACGAGCAGTACTTC.

This clonotype was seen at least ten times. CDR3 sequence: CASSFGDIDTEAFF. The CDR3 bases are TGTGCCAGCAGTTTCGGAGACATTGACACTGAAGCTTTCTTT. The chain links TRBV28 to TRBJ1-1; D not certain. The germline V and J ends were trimmed by 3 bases and 3 bases, with 11 bases remaining between them. Germline V CDR1 and CDR2: MDHEN, SYDVKM. This CDR3 contains 14 residues.

The rearrangement joins TRBV19 to TRBJ2-2, with D possibly TRBD2 on 5 matching bases. CDR3 length: 15 amino acids. Germline V gene data show CDR1 as LNHDA and CDR2 as SQIVND (reference sequence). Trimming took off 9 bases at V and 2 bases at J, with 16 bases between the two ends. The CDR3 region is CASYSGGPNTGELFF. The DNA for the CDR3 is TGTGCCAGCTACAGCGGAGGACCAAACACCGGGGAGCTGTTTTTT.

The gene calls are TRBV12-3 or TRBV12-4 and TRBJ2-5; 16 bases line up with TRBD2. J lost 5 bases, V lost 5 bases, and 11 bases had no gene match. CDR3 size: 18 residues. The CDR3 nucleotides are TGTGCCAGCAGTCTGCTGCCGGGACTAGCGGGAGGGCCTGAGACCCAGTACTTC. It encodes CASSLLPGLAGGPETQYF.

This clonotype was counted at least ten times. The chain carries TRBV28 and TRBJ1-2; a weak D match, TRBD1 (5 bases). This CDR3 region has 15 residues. Germline lookup yields CDR1 MDHEN and CDR2 SYDVKM. Trimming left V 7 bases short and J 3 bases short, with 18 bases between. CDR3 residues: CASTSQQALYYGYTF. The CDR3 nucleotides are TGTGCCAGCACGTCCCAACAGGCTTTATACTATGGCTACACCTTC.

This clonotype was observed once. This chain links TRBV27 with TRBJ2-7; 7 bases match TRBD1. The CDR3 contains 15 residues. Germline V gives CDR1 MNHEY, CDR2 SMNVEV (reference sequence). The ends lost 3 bases at V and 4 bases at J; junction bases unmatched: 9. CDR3 protein: CASSLGVGGYYEQYF. The CDR3 DNA reads TGTGCCAGCAGTTTGGGGGTAGGGGGCTATTACGAGCAGTACTTC.

The rearrangement uses TRBV7-8 and TRBJ2-7; TRBD2 might be the D (5 bases). Trimming cost V 5 bases and J 2 bases, with 25 bases left between them. The CDR3 has 18 amino acids. Per germline, CDR1 SGHVS and CDR2 FQNEAQ. Here the CDR3 reads CASSHTPATGRIAYEQYF. CDR3 nucleotides: TGTGCCAGCAGCCACACACCCGCGACTGGGAGAATCGCCTACGAGCAGTACTTC.

In its sample, this clonotype was seen a few times. The J gene is TRBJ2-5, the V gene TRBV7-2; possible D gene TRBD2, 5 bases. V gave up 6 bases and J gave up 5 bases, with 13 bases separating them. The CDR3 spans 13 residues. Germline V CDR1 and CDR2: SGHTA, FQGNSA. CDR3 coding DNA: TGTGCCAGCAGTTCTACTAGTAGTGAGACCCAGTACTTC. This codes for CASSSTSSETQYF.

The V call is TRBV27, the J call TRBJ2-4; D is uncertain. In germline, CDR1 is MNHEY, CDR2 SMNVEV (reference sequence). The CDR3 spans 17 residues. V lost 7 bases, J lost 1 base, and 20 bases lay in between. The CDR3 DNA follows: TGTGCCAGCAATCCTGCCCGCCTGAAGGCGGCCAAAAACATTCAGTACTTC. Encoded protein: CASNPARLKAAKNIQYF.

In its sample, this clonotype was seen many times. The chain uses TRBV2 and TRBJ2-7, with TRBD1 identical over 7 bases. Germline-derived CDR1 and CDR2 are SNHLY and FYNNEI. CDR3 length: 12 residues. J gave up 7 bases and V 5 bases, and 5 bases lay outside the gene matches. The CDR3 coding sequence is TGTGCCAGCAGTTGGACAGGATGGGAGCAGTACTTC. This sequence encodes CASSWTGWEQYF.

The chain combines TRBV7-3 with TRBJ2-2, with TRBD2 matching 10 bases. Per the germline V gene, CDR1 is SGHTA and CDR2 is FQGTGA. The V gene end was trimmed by 8 bases and the J gene end by 6 bases; junction bases not matched to a gene: 9. This CDR3 region has 15 residues. CDR3 sequence reads: CASGASGSGAGELFF. The CDR3 nucleotides read TGTGCCAGCGGGGCTAGCGGGAGTGGTGCCGGGGAGCTGTTTTTT. Full variable domain (remainder filled in from reference TRBV7-3 and TRBJ2-2): GAGVSQTPSNKVTEKGKYVELRCDPISGHTALYWYRQSLGQGPEFLIYFQGTGAADDSGLPNDRFFAVRPEGSVSTLKIQRTERGDSAVYLCASGASGSGAGELFFGEGSRLTVL.

This clonotype was seen at least ten times. The chain joins TRBV15 to TRBJ2-7; 11 bases match TRBD2. CDR1 and CDR2 (germline): LNHNV, YYDKDF (reference sequence). The CDR3 runs to 13 residues. V shed 8 bases and J 1 base; nucleotides not matched to a gene: 1. The CDR3 sequence is CATGLAGSYEQYF. For the CDR3, the DNA is TGTGCCACCGGACTAGCGGGTTCCTACGAGCAGTACTTC.

The chain couples TRBV29-1 to TRBJ1-2; D is unresolved. With 2 bases removed from V and 5 bases from J, the gap between germline ends came to 21 bases. This CDR3 contains 16 residues. Germline assignment: CDR1 SQVTM and CDR2 ANQGSEA. This CDR3 is CSVEFTHTGRVYGYTF. The CDR3 nucleotides read TGCAGCGTTGAATTTACCCATACGGGGAGAGTGTATGGCTACACCTTC. Complete variable domain (other parts from reference TRBV29-1 and TRBJ1-2): SAVISQKPSRDICQRGTSLTIQCQVDSQVTMMFWYRQQPGQSLTLIATANQGSEATYESGFVIDKFPISRPNLTFSTLTVSNMSPEDSSIYLCSVEFTHTGRVYGYTFGSGTRLTVV.

The table lists this clonotype with many counts. The DNA for the CDR3 is TGCGCCAGCAACACAGGGGCGGATGGCTACACCTTC. Protein: CASNTGADGYTF. This rearrangement joins TRBV5-1 to TRBJ1-2; 7 positions match TRBD1. Trimming took 6 bases from V and 6 from J; bases not matched to a gene: 5. Per the germline V gene, CDR1 is SGHRS and CDR2 is YFSETQ. The CDR3 consists of 12 residues.

Many counts were recorded for this clonotype. The chain combines TRBV19 with TRBJ1-2; tentative D call: TRBD1 (6 bases). Germline CDR1 is LNHDA and CDR2 is SQIVND (reference sequence). The CDR3 covers 14 residues. The V end lost 4 bases, the J end lost 5 bases, and 14 bases lay between the germline ends. The CDR3 reads CASSKIRDIYGYTF. The CDR3 DNA is TGTGCCAGTAGTAAAATCCGGGACATATATGGCTACACCTTC.

This clonotype was seen repeatedly, ten times or more. The rearrangement uses TRBV20-1 and TRBJ1-1; D is uncertain. There are 13 residues in the CDR3. CDR1 is DFQATT, CDR2 SNEGSKA, per germline (reference sequence). V dropped 1 base and J dropped 1 base, with 7 bases sitting between them. This chain's CDR3 is CSARVSTNTEAFF. The CDR3 DNA is TGCAGTGCTAGAGTATCCACGAACACTGAAGCTTTCTTT.

This clonotype has ten or more counts. The CDR3 region is CAGGQGALNTEAFF. The CDR3 DNA sequence: TGTGCCGGAGGACAGGGGGCCCTGAACACTGAAGCTTTCTTT. V gene TRBV2 combines with J gene TRBJ1-1, with 11 bases lining up with TRBD1. This CDR3 region has 14 residues. CDR1 is SNHLY and CDR2 is FYNNEI in the germline V gene. Germline trimming cut 11 bases from V and 0 bases from J; bases unmatched to any gene: 5.

This clonotype was seen at least ten times. This chain links TRBV2 with TRBJ2-7, with TRBD1 identical over 7 bases. This CDR3 region has 13 residues. Germline V lookup: CDR1 SNHLY, CDR2 FYNNEI. The V gene end was trimmed by 5 bases and the J gene end by 3 bases; junction bases not matched to a gene: 4. The chain's CDR3 is CASSSRGLYEQYF. CDR3 nucleotides: TGTGCCAGCAGTTCTAGGGGGCTCTACGAGCAGTACTTC.

The table lists this clonotype with many counts. CDR3 nucleotide sequence: TGTGCCAGTAGTTCCTGGTCCGGGGCTGAAGCTTTCTTT. It codes for CASSSWSGAEAFF. This chain links TRBV19 with TRBJ1-1; no firm D call. Germline-derived CDR1 and CDR2 are LNHDA and SQIVND (reference sequence). V was clipped by 5 bases and J by 6 bases, with 13 bases between them. The CDR3 extends over 13 amino acids.

The V and J genes are TRBV6-2 or TRBV6-3 and TRBJ2-1, with 9 bases matching TRBD2. CDR1 and CDR2 from the germline V gene are MNHEY and SVGEGT. The CDR3 has 14 residues. The V segment lost 4 bases and the J segment 7 bases; nucleotides outside the gene matches: 5. This chain's CDR3 is CASSSRGRDNEQFF. CDR3 sequence (DNA): TGTGCCAGCAGTTCGCGCGGGAGGGATAATGAGCAGTTCTTC.

This clonotype was recorded many times. The chain recombines TRBV12-3 or TRBV12-4 with TRBJ2-7; D is possibly TRBD1 (6 bases). Trimming removed 6 bases at V and 2 bases at J, with 11 bases between. The CDR3 consists of 13 residues. This chain's CDR3 is CASRPDSPYEQYF. The CDR3 DNA follows: TGTGCCAGCAGACCGGACAGTCCCTACGAGCAGTACTTC.

This clonotype was detected a few times. The chain links TRBV7-9 to TRBJ2-7; the D gene is possibly TRBD2 (5 bases). Deletions cut 5 bases from V and 4 bases from J, with 12 bases between. Germline lookup yields CDR1 SEHNR and CDR2 FQNEAQ (reference sequence). This CDR3 comprises 13 residues. In nucleotides, the CDR3 is TGTGCCAGCAGCCACCGGGAACAGTACGAGCAGTACTTC. Protein: CASSHREQYEQYF. Full variable domain (missing parts from reference TRBV7-9 and TRBJ2-7): DTGVSQNPRHKITKRGQNVTFRCDPISEHNRLYWYRQTLGQGPEFLTYFQNEAQLEKSRLLSDRFSAERPKGSFSTLEIQRTEQGDSAMYLCASSHREQYEQYFGPGTRLTVT.